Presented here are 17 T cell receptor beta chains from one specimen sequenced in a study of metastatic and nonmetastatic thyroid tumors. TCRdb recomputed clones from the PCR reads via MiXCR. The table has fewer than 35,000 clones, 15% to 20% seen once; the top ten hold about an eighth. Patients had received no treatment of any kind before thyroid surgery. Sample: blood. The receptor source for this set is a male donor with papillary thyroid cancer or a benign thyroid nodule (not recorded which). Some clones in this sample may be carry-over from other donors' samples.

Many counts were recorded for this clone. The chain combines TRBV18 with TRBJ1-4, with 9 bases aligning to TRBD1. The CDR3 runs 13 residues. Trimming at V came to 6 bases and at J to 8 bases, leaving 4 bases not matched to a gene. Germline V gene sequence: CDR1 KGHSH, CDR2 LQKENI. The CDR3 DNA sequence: TGTGCCAGCTCTCCGGGACAGGGCGAAAAACTGTTTTTT. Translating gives CASSPGQGEKLFF.

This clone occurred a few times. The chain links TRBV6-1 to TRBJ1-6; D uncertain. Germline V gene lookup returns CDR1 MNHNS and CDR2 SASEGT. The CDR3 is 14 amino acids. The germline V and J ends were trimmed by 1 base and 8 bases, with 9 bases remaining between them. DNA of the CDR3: TGTGCCAGCAGTGAAGGCGAAGAGGATTCACCCCTCCACTTT. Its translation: CASSEGEEDSPLHF.

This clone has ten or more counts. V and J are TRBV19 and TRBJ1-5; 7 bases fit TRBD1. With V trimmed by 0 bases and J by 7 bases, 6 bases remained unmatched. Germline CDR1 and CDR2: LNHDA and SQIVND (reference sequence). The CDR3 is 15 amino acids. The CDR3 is CASSIETGLLQPQHF. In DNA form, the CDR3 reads TGTGCCAGTAGTATAGAGACAGGGTTGTTGCAGCCCCAGCATTTT.

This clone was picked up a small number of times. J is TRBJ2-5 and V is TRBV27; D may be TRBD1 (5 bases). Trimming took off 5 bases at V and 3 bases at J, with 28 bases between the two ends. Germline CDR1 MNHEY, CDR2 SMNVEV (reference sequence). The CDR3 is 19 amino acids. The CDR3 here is CASSPTWGGRALGEETQYF. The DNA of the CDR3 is TGTGCCAGCAGTCCCACTTGGGGCGGCAGGGCGCTGGGCGAAGAGACCCAGTACTTC.

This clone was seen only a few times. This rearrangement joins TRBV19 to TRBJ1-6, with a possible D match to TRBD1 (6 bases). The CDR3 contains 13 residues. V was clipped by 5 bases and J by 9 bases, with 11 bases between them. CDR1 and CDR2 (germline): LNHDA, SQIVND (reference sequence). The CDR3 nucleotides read TGTGCCAGTAGTGCTGGAGGGGGTTCACCCCTCCACTTT. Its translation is CASSAGGGSPLHF. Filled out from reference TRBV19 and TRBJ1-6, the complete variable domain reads DGGITQSPKYLFRKEGQNVTLSCEQNLNHDAMYWYRQDPGQGLRLIYYSQIVNDFQKGDIAEGYSVSREKKESFPLTVTSAQKNPTAFYLCASSAGGGSPLHFGNGTRLTVT.

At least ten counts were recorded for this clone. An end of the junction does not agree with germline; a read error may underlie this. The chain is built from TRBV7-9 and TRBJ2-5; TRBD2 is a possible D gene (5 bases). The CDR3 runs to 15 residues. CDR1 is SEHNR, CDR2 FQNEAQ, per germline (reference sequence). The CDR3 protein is CASSLIASTQGTQYF. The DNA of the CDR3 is TGTGCCAGCAGCTTAATAGCGTCTACGCAAGGGACCCAGTACTTC.

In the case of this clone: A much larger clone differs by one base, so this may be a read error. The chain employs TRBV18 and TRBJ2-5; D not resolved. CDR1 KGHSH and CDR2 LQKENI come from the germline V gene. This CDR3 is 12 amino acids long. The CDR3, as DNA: TGTTCCAGCTCACCACGAGCCGAGACCCAGTACTTC. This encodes CSSSPRAETQYF.

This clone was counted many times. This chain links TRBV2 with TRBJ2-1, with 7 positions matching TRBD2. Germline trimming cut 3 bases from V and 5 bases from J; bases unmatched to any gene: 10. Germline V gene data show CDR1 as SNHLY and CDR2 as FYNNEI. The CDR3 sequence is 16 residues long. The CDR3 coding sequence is TGTGCCAGCAGTGAGCGGGGACTAACCATAAACAATGAGCAGTTCTTC. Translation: CASSERGLTINNEQFF. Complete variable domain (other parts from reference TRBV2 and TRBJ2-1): EPEVTQTPSHQVTQMGQEVILRCVPISNHLYFYWYRQILGQKVEFLVSFYNNEISEKSEIFDDQFSVERPDGSNFTLKIRSTKLEDSAMYFCASSERGLTINNEQFFGPGTRLTVL.

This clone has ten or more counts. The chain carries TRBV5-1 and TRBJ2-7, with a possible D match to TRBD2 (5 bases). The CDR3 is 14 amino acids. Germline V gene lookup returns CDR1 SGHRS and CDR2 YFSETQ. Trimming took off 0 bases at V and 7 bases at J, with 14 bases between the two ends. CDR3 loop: CASSLEMVRGEQYF. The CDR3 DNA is TGCGCCAGCAGCTTGGAAATGGTCCGCGGGGAGCAGTACTTC.

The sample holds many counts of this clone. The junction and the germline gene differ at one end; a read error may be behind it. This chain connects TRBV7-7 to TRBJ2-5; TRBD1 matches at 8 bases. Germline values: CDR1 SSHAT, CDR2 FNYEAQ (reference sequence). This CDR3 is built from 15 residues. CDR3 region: CASSLARGLSETQYF. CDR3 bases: TGTGCTAGCAGCTTGGCCAGGGGGCTTTCAGAGACCCAGTACTTC.

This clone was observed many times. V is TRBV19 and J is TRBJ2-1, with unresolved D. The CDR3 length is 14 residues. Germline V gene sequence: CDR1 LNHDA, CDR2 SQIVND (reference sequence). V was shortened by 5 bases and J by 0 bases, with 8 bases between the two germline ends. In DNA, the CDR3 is TGTGCCAGTAGTCTATCCATCTCCTACAATGAGCAGTTCTTC. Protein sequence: CASSLSISYNEQFF. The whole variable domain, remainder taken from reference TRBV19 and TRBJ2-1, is DGGITQSPKYLFRKEGQNVTLSCEQNLNHDAMYWYRQDPGQGLRLIYYSQIVNDFQKGDIAEGYSVSREKKESFPLTVTSAQKNPTAFYLCASSLSISYNEQFFGPGTRLTVL.

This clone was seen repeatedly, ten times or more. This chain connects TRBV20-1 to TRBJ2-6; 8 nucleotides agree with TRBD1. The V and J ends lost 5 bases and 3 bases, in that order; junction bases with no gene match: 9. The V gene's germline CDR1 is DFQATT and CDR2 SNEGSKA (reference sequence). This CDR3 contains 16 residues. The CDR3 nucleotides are TGCAGTGCTTTCCTCGCAGGGGGCATTGGGGCCAACGTCCTGACTTTC. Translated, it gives CSAFLAGGIGANVLTF.

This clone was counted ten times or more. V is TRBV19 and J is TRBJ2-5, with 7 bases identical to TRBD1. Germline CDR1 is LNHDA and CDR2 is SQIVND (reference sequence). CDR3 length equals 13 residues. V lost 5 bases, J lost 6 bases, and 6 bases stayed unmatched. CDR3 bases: TGTGCCAGTAGTGCCGACAGGGTAAAGACCCAGTACTTC. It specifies CASSADRVKTQYF.

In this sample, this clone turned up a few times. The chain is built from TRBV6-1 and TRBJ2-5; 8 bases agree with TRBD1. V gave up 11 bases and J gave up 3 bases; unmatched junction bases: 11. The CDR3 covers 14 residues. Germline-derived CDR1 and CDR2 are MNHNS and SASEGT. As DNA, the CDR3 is TGTGCCTCGAAGGGACAGGTAATGGAAGAGACCCAGTACTTC. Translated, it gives CASKGQVMEETQYF.

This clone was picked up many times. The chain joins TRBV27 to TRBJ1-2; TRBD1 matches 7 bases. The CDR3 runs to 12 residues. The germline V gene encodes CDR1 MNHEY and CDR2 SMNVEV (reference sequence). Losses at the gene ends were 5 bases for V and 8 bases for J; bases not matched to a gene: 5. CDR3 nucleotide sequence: TGTGCCAGCAGTCCCCAGGGGGGAGGCTACACCTTC. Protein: CASSPQGGGYTF.

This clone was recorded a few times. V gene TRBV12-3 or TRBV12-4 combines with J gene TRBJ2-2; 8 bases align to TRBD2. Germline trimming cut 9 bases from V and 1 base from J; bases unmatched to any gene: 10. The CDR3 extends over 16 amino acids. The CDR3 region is CASRIIAGRNTGELFF. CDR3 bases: TGTGCCAGTAGAATCATAGCGGGAAGGAACACCGGGGAGCTGTTTTTT.

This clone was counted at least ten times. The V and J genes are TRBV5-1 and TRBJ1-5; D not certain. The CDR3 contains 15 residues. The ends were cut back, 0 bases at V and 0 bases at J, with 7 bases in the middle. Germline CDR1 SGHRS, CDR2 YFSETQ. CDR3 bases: TGCGCCAGCAGCTTGGCGGGGAATAGCAATCAGCCCCAGCATTTT. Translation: CASSLAGNSNQPQHF.